The next 9 T cell receptor beta chains were all read from a single sample in a study of blood T cell repertoires in COVID-19. Using immunoSEQ multiplex PCR, the repertoire was profiled, and TCRdb retains in-frame clones only, with some absent. Of fewer than 600,000 clones listed, 89% are singletons. The specimen sequenced was peripheral blood. All receptors come from a man between 18 and 29 years old with COVID-19, enrolled during active disease.

The rearrangement links TRBV11-2 to TRBJ2-5; the match to TRBD2 covers 11 bases. CDR1 and CDR2 (germline): SGHAT, FQNNGV. The J segment lost 5 bases and the V segment lost 5 bases, leaving 13 bases of the junction unmatched. The CDR3 covers 17 residues. This chain's CDR3 is CASSVGTSGGSWETQYF. CDR3 nucleotide sequence: TGTGCCAGCAGCGTAGGGACTAGCGGTGGGTCTTGGGAGACCCAGTACTTC.

The chain uses TRBV6-5 and TRBJ1-1; D is unresolved. Germline CDR1 and CDR2: MNHEY and SVGAGI. The CDR3 consists of 12 residues. Trimming removed 5 bases from V and 5 bases from J, with 9 bases in between. The CDR3 DNA reads as TGTGCCAGCAGTCGTACCGGTACTGAAGCTTTCTTT. This sequence encodes CASSRTGTEAFF.

The CDR3 DNA reads as TGTGCCAGCTCACCACCGGCACTAACTATCGGGCAGTTCTTC. This translates into CASSPPALTIGQFF. J is TRBJ2-1 and V is TRBV18, with D uncertain. Germline CDR1 KGHSH, CDR2 LQKENI. There are 14 residues in the CDR3. Trimming left V 0 bases short and J 12 bases short, with 15 bases between.

V is TRBV11-2 and J is TRBJ1-6, with 7 nucleotides matching TRBD1. The CDR3 loop spans 14 amino acids. V gave up 1 base and J gave up 13 bases; unmatched junction bases: 7. Germline V lookup: CDR1 SGHAT, CDR2 FQNNGV. The CDR3 here is CASSLVGTAWPLHF. The CDR3 bases are TGTGCCAGCAGCTTAGTCGGGACAGCCTGGCCCCTCCACTTT.

This sequence joins TRBV25-1 and TRBJ2-2; 7 bases agree with TRBD2. The CDR3 has 15 residues. V shed 5 bases, J shed 5 bases, and the junction held 8 bases outside the gene matches. Germline V gene data show CDR1 as MGHDK and CDR2 as SYGVNS. CDR3: CASSQGEGHTGELFF. CDR3 bases: TGTGCCAGCAGTCAAGGGGAGGGTCATACCGGGGAGCTGTTTTTT.

This clone was seen only once. V usage is TRBV19 and J usage is TRBJ2-5; the match to TRBD1 covers 9 bases. This CDR3 is built from 14 residues. Germline CDR1 LNHDA, CDR2 SQIVND (reference sequence). V lost 4 bases to trimming and J lost 5 bases; unmatched junction nucleotides: 5. The CDR3 spells CASSTGQGYETQYF. CDR3 DNA sequence: TGTGCCAGTAGTACGGGACAGGGATACGAGACCCAGTACTTC.

The chain uses TRBV5-1 and TRBJ1-1, with D perhaps matching TRBD1 (5 bases). The CDR3 totals 13 residues. Looked up from germline, CDR1 is SGHRS and CDR2 is YFSETQ. V gave up 2 bases and J gave up 8 bases, with 13 bases separating them. The CDR3 region is CASSFVPDREAFF. CDR3 in DNA: TGCGCCAGCAGCTTCGTGCCAGACAGAGAAGCTTTCTTT.

The chain carries TRBV2 and TRBJ1-6; D remains ambiguous. V lost 2 bases and J 7 bases, leaving 15 bases between the germline ends. CDR3 length: 16 residues. Germline CDR1 is SNHLY and CDR2 is FYNNEI. This chain's CDR3 is CASSERGDGRNSPLHF. The CDR3, as DNA: TGTGCCAGCAGTGAACGGGGAGACGGACGAAATTCACCCCTCCACTTT.

J is TRBJ2-5 and V is TRBV5-5, with unresolved D. Germline V gives CDR1 SGHKS, CDR2 YYEKEE (reference sequence). The CDR3 is 15 residues long. V dropped 1 base and J dropped 1 base, with 11 bases sitting between them. CDR3 loop: CASSLRDTFQETQYF. The CDR3 nucleotides are TGTGCCAGCAGCTTGCGCGACACTTTCCAAGAGACCCAGTACTTC.